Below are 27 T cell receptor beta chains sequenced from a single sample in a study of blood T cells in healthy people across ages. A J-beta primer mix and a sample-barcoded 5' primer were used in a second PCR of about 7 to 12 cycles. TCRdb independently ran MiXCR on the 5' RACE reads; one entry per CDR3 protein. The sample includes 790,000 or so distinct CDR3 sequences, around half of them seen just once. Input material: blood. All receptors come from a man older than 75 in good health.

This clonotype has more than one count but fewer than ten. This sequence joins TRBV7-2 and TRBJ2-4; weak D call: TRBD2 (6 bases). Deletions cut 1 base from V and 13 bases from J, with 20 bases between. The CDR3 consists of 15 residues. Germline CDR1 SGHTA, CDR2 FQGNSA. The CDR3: CASSLESAVLREQYF. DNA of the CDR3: TGTGCCAGCAGCTTAGAGAGTGCGGTGTTACGGGAGCAGTACTTC.

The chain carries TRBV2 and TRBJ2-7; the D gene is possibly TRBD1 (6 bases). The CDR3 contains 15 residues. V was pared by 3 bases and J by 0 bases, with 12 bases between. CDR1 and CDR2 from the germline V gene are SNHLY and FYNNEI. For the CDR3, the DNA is TGTGCCAGCAGTGATCACCGGGACACCTCCTACGAGCAGTACTTC. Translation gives CASSDHRDTSYEQYF.

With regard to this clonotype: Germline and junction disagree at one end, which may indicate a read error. CDR3 in amino acids: CASSPRRSNQLQHF. CDR3 in DNA: TGTGCCAGCAGCCCCCGGCGGTCTAATCAGCTCCAGCATTTT. The chain links TRBV7-2 to TRBJ1-5; D gene ambiguous. The CDR3 length is 14 residues. CDR1 SGHTA and CDR2 FQGNSA come from the germline V gene.

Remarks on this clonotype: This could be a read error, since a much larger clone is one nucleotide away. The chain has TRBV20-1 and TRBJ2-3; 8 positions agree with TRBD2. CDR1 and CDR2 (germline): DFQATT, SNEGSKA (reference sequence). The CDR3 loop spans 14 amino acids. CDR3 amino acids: CSARKAGVTATQYF. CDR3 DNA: TGCAGTGCTAGGAAAGCGGGGGTCACAGCTACGCAGTATTTT.

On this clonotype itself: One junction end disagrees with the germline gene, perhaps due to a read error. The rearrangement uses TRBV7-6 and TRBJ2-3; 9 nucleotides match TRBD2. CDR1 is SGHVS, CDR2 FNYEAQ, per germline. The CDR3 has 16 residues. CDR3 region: CASSLSEAGGAYKQYF. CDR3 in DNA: TGTGCCAGCAGCTTATCCGAAGCGGGAGGTGCCTACAAGCAGTATTTC.

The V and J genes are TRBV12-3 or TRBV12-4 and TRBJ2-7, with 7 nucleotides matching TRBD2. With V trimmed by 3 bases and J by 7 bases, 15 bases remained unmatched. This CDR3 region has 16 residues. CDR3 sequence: CASSLDLAEPYNEQYF. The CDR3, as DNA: TGTGCCAGCAGTTTGGATCTAGCGGAGCCCTACAATGAGCAGTACTTC.

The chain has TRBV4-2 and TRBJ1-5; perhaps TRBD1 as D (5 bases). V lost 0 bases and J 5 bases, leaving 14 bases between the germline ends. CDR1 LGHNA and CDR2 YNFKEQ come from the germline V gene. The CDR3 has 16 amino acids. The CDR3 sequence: CASSQDWDSGYQPQHF. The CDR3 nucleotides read TGTGCCAGCAGCCAAGATTGGGACTCAGGATATCAGCCCCAGCATTTT.

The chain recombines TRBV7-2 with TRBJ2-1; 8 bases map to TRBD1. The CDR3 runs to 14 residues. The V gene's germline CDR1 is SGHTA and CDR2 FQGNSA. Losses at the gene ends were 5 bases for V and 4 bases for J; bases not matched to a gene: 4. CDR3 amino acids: CASSPGQEYNEQFF. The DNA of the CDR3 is TGTGCCAGCAGCCCGGGACAGGAGTACAATGAGCAGTTCTTC.

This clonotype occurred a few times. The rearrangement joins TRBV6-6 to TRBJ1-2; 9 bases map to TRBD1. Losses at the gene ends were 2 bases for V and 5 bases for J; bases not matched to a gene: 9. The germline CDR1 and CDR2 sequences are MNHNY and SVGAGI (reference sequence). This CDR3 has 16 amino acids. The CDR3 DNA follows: TGTGCCAGCAGTTACGGGACAGGGCCCCCCCGATATGGCTACACCTTC. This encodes CASSYGTGPPRYGYTF.

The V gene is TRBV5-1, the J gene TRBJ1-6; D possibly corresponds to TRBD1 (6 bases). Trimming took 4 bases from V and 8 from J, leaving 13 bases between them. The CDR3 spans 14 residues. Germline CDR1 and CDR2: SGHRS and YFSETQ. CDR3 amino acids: CASSLEGDDSPLHF. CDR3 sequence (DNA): TGCGCCAGCAGCCTGGAGGGGGATGATTCACCCCTCCACTTT.

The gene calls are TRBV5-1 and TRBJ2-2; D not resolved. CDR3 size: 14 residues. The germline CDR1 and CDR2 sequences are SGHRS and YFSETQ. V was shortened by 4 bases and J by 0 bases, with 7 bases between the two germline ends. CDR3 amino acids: CASSPQANTGELFF. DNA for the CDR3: TGCGCCAGCAGCCCCCAGGCGAACACCGGGGAGCTGTTTTTT. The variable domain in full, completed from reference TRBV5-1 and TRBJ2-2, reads KAGVTQTPRYLIKTRGQQVTLSCSPISGHRSVSWYQQTPGQGLQFLFEYFSETQRNKGNFPGRFSGRQFSNSRSEMNVSTLELGDSALYLCASSPQANTGELFFGEGSRLTVL.

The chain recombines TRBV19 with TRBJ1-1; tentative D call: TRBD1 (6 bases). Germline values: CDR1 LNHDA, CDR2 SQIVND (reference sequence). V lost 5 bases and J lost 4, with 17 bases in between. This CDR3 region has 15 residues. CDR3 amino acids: CASSPRGGRGTEAFF. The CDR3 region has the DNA TGTGCCAGTAGTCCCAGGGGAGGGAGGGGCACTGAAGCTTTCTTT.

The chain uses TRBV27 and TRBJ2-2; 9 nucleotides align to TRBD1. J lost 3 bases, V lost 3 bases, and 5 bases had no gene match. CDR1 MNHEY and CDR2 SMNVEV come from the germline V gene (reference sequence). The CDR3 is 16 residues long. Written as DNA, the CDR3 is TGTGCCAGCAGTTTTGGACAGGGGCATTACACCGGGGAGCTGTTTTTT. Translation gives CASSFGQGHYTGELFF.

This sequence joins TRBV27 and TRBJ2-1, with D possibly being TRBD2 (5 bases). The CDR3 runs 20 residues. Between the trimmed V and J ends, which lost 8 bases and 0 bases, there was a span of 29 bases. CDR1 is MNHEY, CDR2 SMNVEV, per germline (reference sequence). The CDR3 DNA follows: TGTGCCAGCGCTGCTCGTAAGGGCCCGACGAGGGTGAGCTCCTACAATGAGCAGTTCTTC. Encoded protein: CASAARKGPTRVSSYNEQFF.

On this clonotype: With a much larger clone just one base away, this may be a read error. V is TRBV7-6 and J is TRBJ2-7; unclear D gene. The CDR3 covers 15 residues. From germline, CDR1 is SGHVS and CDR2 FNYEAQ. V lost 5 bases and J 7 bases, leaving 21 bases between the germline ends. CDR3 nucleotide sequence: TGTGCCAGCAGCGTGTCTCGGTTAGTAGGGAATGAGCAGTACTTC. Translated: CASSVSRLVGNEQYF.

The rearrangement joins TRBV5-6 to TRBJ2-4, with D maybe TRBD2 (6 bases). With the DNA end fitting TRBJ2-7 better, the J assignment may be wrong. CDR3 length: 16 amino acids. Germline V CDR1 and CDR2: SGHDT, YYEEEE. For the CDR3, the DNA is TGTGCCAGCAGCCTGAAGGGCGGGGCGTTAGGGTACGAGCAGTACTTC. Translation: CASSLKGGALGYEQYF.

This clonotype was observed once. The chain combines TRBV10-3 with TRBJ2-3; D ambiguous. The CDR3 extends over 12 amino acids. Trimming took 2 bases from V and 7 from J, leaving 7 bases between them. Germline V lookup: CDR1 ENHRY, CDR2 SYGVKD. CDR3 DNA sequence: TGTGCCATCAGTGAGCCCGGATATACGCAGTATTTT. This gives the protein CAISEPGYTQYF.

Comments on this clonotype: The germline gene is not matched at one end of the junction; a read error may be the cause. The CDR3 DNA is TGTGCCAGCGGAGAGCCCATGCTCACAGATATGCAGTATTTT. Protein: CASGEPMLTDMQYF. This chain connects TRBV7-2 to TRBJ2-3; D remains ambiguous. The CDR3 spans 14 residues. The germline CDR1 and CDR2 sequences are SGHTA and FQGNSA.

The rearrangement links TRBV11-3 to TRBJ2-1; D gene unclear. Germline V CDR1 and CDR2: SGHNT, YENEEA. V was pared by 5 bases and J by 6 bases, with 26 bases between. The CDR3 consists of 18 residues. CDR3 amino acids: CASSRLPLVGVGINEQFF. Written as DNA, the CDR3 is TGTGCCAGCAGCCGTCTTCCTTTGGTTGGAGTAGGGATCAATGAGCAGTTCTTC.

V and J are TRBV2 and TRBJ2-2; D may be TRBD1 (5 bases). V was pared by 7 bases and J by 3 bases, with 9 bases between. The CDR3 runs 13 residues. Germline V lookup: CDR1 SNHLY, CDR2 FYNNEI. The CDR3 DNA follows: TGTGCCAGCACTTTGACAGACACCGGGGAGCTGTTTTTT. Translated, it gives CASTLTDTGELFF.

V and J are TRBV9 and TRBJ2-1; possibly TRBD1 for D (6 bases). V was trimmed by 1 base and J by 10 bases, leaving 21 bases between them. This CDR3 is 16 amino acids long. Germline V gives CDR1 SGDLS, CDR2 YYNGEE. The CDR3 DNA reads TGTGCCAGCAGCGTACGCACCGGGACAAGCCTTCTGGAGCAGTTCTTC. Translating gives CASSVRTGTSLLEQFF.

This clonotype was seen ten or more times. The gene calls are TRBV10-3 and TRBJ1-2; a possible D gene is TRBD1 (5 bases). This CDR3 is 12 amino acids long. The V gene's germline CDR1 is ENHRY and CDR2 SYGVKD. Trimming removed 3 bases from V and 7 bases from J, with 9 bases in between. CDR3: CAISEETAGYTF. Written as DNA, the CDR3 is TGTGCCATCAGTGAAGAGACAGCTGGCTACACCTTC.

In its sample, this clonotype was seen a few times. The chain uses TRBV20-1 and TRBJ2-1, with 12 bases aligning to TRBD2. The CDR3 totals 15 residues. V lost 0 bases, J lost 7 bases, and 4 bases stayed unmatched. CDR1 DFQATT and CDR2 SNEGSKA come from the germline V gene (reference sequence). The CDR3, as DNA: TGCAGTGCTAGAGAAAGGACTAGCGGGGTTAATGAGCAGTTCTTC. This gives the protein CSARERTSGVNEQFF.

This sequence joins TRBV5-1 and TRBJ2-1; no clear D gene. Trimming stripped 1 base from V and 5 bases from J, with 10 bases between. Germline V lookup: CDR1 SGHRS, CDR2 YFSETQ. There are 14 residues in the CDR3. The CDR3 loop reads CASSLFGANNEQFF. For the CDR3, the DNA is TGCGCCAGCAGCTTGTTCGGCGCAAACAATGAGCAGTTCTTC.

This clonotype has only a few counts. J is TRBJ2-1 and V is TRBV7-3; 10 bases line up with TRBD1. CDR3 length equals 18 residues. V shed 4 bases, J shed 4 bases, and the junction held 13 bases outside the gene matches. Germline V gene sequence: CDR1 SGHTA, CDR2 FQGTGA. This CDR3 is CASSSASITGQGYNEQFF. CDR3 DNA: TGTGCCAGCAGCTCCGCCTCCATTACGGGACAGGGGTACAATGAGCAGTTCTTC. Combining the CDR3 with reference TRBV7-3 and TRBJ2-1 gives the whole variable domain GAGVSQTPSNKVTEKGKYVELRCDPISGHTALYWYRQSLGQGPEFLIYFQGTGAADDSGLPNDRFFAVRPEGSVSTLKIQRTERGDSAVYLCASSSASITGQGYNEQFFGPGTRLTVL.

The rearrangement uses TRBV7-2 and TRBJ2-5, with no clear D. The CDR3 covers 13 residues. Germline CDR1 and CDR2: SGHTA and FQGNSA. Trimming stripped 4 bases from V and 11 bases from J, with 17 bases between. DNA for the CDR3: TGTGCCAGCAGCTCGTCTAGTGATAATGAGCAGTACTTC. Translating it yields CASSSSSDNEQYF.

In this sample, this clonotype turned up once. The CDR3 region is CASSQTAGFQETQYF. In DNA, the CDR3 is TGTGCCAGCAGCCAAACAGCGGGCTTCCAAGAGACCCAGTACTTC. The chain has TRBV14 and TRBJ2-5, with a possible D match to TRBD2 (6 bases). There are 15 residues in the CDR3. V dropped 2 bases and J dropped 1 base, with 11 bases sitting between them. The V gene's germline CDR1 is SGHDN and CDR2 FVKESK.